This TCR beta chain is drawn from a study of T cells in Graves' hyperthyroidism and ophthalmopathy. Germline V CDR1 and CDR2: MNHNS, SASEGT. The V segment lost 4 bases and the J segment 9 bases; nucleotides outside the gene matches: 10. The CDR3 spans 14 residues. Regions amplified from RNA transcripts were the TCR beta CDR3 regions. A first-round RT-PCR of the TCR CDR3 used the HTBI primer set. Using its own MiXCR run on the multiplex PCR reads, TCRdb lists one record per CDR3 protein. This table holds hundreds of thousands of distinct CDR3 sequences, 14% found once. The V call is TRBV6-1, the J call TRBJ2-7; the match to TRBD1 covers 9 bases. This receptor was identified in a woman aged 18-29 years with Graves' hyperthyroidism. The specimen was blood. Written as DNA, the CDR3 is TGTGCCAGCAGTGGATGGGGGGACAGGGAAGGGCAGTACTTC. Translation: CASSGWGDREGQYF.